The 19 T cell receptor beta chains given below trace back to one sample, sequenced in a study of blood T cells in healthy people across ages. Using a J-beta primer mix together with a sample-barcoded 5' primer, a second PCR was run for about 6 to 12 cycles. TCRdb independently ran MiXCR on the 5' RACE reads; one entry per CDR3 protein. The sample consists of roughly 2 million distinct CDR3 sequences, roughly 52% of them appearing once. The sequencing sample was made of blood. Every receptor here comes from a woman in her thirties or forties in good health.

This sequence joins TRBV7-8 and TRBJ2-7; D gene uncertain. V lost 3 bases to trimming and J lost 2 bases, with 11 bases between them. This CDR3 contains 14 residues. Germline V lookup: CDR1 SGHVS, CDR2 FQNEAQ. CDR3 loop: CASSLSRNTYEQYF. CDR3 coding DNA: TGTGCCAGCAGCTTGAGCAGGAACACCTACGAGCAGTACTTC.

The V and J genes are TRBV7-6 and TRBJ2-3, with a tentative D call TRBD2 (7 bases). Germline V gene data show CDR1 as SGHVS and CDR2 as FNYEAQ. This CDR3 region has 17 residues. Trimming shortened V by 4 bases and J by 4 bases, and 21 bases separated the two germline ends. CDR3 protein: CASSWAANAGAADTQYF. The CDR3 DNA reads TGTGCCAGCAGCTGGGCCGCCAATGCGGGGGCCGCAGATACGCAGTATTTT.

The V gene is TRBV9, the J gene TRBJ2-1, with D possibly matching TRBD1 (7 bases). The assigned J gene may be wrong: the sequence end matches TRBJ2-7 better. The CDR3 has 16 amino acids. Germline CDR1 SGDLS, CDR2 YYNGEE. DNA for the CDR3: TGTGCCAGCAGCAATGACCCAGGGGGGTCCTACAATGAGCAGTACTTC. It specifies CASSNDPGGSYNEQYF.

This chain connects TRBV6-5 to TRBJ1-2, with a possible D match to TRBD1 (6 bases). Trimming shortened V by 7 bases and J by 1 base, and 19 bases separated the two germline ends. The V gene's germline CDR1 is MNHEY and CDR2 SVGAGI. The CDR3 is 16 amino acids. The CDR3 reads CASNRGGSPLNYGYTF. The CDR3 nucleotides read TGTGCCAGCAATAGAGGGGGGTCCCCTCTTAACTATGGCTACACCTTC.

This clonotype was detected many times. Written as DNA, the CDR3 is TGTGCCAGCAGTGACGGTAGCACAGATACGCAGTATTTT. Protein sequence: CASSDGSTDTQYF. The chain recombines TRBV6-4 with TRBJ2-3; D gene ambiguous. The CDR3 loop spans 13 amino acids. Germline values: CDR1 MRHNA, CDR2 SNTAGT. With 2 bases removed from V and 0 bases from J, the gap between germline ends came to 3 bases.

The J gene is TRBJ1-4, the V gene TRBV6-5; D gene ambiguous. The germline V and J ends were trimmed by 6 bases and 0 bases, with 14 bases remaining between them. The CDR3 runs 16 residues. Germline V CDR1 and CDR2: MNHEY, SVGAGI. The CDR3 loop is CASSSSGPATNEKLFF. CDR3 DNA: TGTGCCAGCAGCTCATCCGGACCAGCAACTAATGAAAAACTGTTTTTT.

The chain uses TRBV9 and TRBJ2-6; TRBD1 agrees at 7 bases. V was pared by 3 bases and J by 0 bases, with 9 bases of the junction left unmatched. The CDR3 is 18 amino acids. Germline CDR1 reads SGDLS; CDR2 reads YYNGEE. This CDR3 reads CASSGGTVSLSGANVLTF. CDR3 sequence (DNA): TGTGCCAGCAGCGGGGGGACAGTTTCGCTCTCTGGGGCCAACGTCCTGACTTTC.

This clonotype has a handful of counts. The rearrangement uses TRBV4-2 and TRBJ2-7, with D perhaps matching TRBD1 (6 bases). Per the germline V gene, CDR1 is LGHNA and CDR2 is YNFKEQ. The CDR3 extends over 15 amino acids. V lost 4 bases and J 0 bases, leaving 13 bases between the germline ends. CDR3 in amino acids: CASSLGDMDSYEQYF. CDR3 sequence (DNA): TGTGCCAGCAGCCTAGGGGACATGGACTCCTACGAGCAGTACTTC.

Comments on this clonotype: One junction end disagrees with the germline gene, perhaps due to a read error. The chain has TRBV4-2 and TRBJ1-2; D uncertain. The CDR3 has 17 residues. The germline CDR1 and CDR2 sequences are LGHNA and YNFKEQ. The CDR3 region has the DNA TGTGCCAGCAGCCAAGACTTCGGGCTTGACAAAATCTATGGCTGCACCTTC. Its protein is CASSQDFGLDKIYGCTF.

This clonotype was picked up a small number of times. This chain connects TRBV4-3 to TRBJ2-1; D remains ambiguous. CDR1 is LGHNA, CDR2 YSLEER, per germline. There are 12 residues in the CDR3. V lost 5 bases, J lost 7 bases, and 9 bases lay in between. CDR3 in amino acids: CASSYDINEQFF. In DNA, the CDR3 is TGCGCCAGCAGCTACGACATTAATGAGCAGTTCTTC.

V is TRBV9 and J is TRBJ1-2, with 7 bases that match TRBD1. The V segment lost 5 bases and the J segment 2 bases; nucleotides outside the gene matches: 6. In germline, CDR1 is SGDLS, CDR2 YYNGEE. The CDR3 has 14 residues. DNA of the CDR3: TGTGCCAGCAGTGTGGGACAGACCAACTATGGCTACACCTTC. Amino acids: CASSVGQTNYGYTF.

This clonotype was observed a single time. The chain employs TRBV7-9 and TRBJ2-5, with a weak D call TRBD2 (8 bases). Between the trimmed V and J ends, which lost 5 bases and 3 bases, there was a span of 22 bases. Germline-derived CDR1 and CDR2 are SEHNR and FQNEAQ (reference sequence). The CDR3 has 17 residues. CDR3 protein: CASSPRTSRGVKETQYF. The CDR3, as DNA: TGTGCCAGCAGCCCGCGGACTAGCAGGGGGGTAAAAGAGACCCAGTACTTC.

In this sample, this clonotype turned up a few times. The chain uses TRBV12-3 or TRBV12-4 and TRBJ2-7, with a possible D match to TRBD2 (6 bases). V lost 1 base and J lost 4, with 14 bases in between. There are 15 residues in the CDR3. CDR3: CASSLERGRDYEQYF. CDR3 sequence (DNA): TGTGCCAGCAGTTTAGAACGGGGGAGAGATTACGAGCAGTACTTC.

This clonotype came up many times. The CDR3 nucleotides are TGTGCCAGCAGCCGCCAATCAGATACGCAGTATTTT. This codes for CASSRQSDTQYF. The rearrangement joins TRBV6-6 to TRBJ2-3; no definite D call. Trimming removed 6 bases at V and 4 bases at J, with 8 bases between. The CDR3 totals 12 residues. The germline V gene has CDR1 MNHNY and CDR2 SVGAGI (reference sequence).

The chain recombines TRBV19 with TRBJ2-1, with TRBD1 matching 10 bases. V was pared by 7 bases and J by 4 bases, with 4 bases of the junction left unmatched. Germline CDR1 LNHDA, CDR2 SQIVND (reference sequence). The CDR3 totals 14 residues. CDR3 protein: CASKEGQGYNEQFF. The CDR3 DNA follows: TGTGCCAGTAAGGAGGGACAGGGGTACAATGAGCAGTTCTTC.

In this sample, this clonotype turned up a few times. This chain links TRBV28 with TRBJ2-7, with D perhaps TRBD2 (6 bases). CDR1 and CDR2 (germline): MDHEN, SYDVKM. With 3 bases removed from V and 2 bases from J, the gap between germline ends came to 14 bases. The CDR3 extends over 15 amino acids. CDR3 residues: CASSFEEGGPYEQYF. The DNA for the CDR3 is TGTGCCAGCAGTTTTGAAGAGGGAGGCCCCTACGAGCAGTACTTC.

The rearrangement uses TRBV28 and TRBJ2-7, with TRBD1 matching 10 bases. Per germline, CDR1 MDHEN and CDR2 SYDVKM. After removal of 7 bases from V and 7 bases from J, the junction contained 10 bases not matched to a gene. The CDR3 totals 14 residues. The CDR3 here is CASILGQGVGEQYF. The CDR3 bases are TGTGCCAGCATCCTAGGACAGGGGGTAGGTGAGCAGTACTTC. Full variable domain (remainder filled in from reference TRBV28 and TRBJ2-7): DVKVTQSSRYLVKRTGEKVFLECVQDMDHENMFWYRQDPGLGLRLIYFSYDVKMKEKGDIPEGYSVSREKKERFSLILESASTNQTSMYLCASILGQGVGEQYFGPGTRLTVT.

V is TRBV27 and J is TRBJ2-5; D call uncertain. V shed 3 bases and J shed 5 bases, with 19 bases lying between them. In germline, CDR1 is MNHEY, CDR2 SMNVEV (reference sequence). CDR3 length equals 16 residues. The DNA of the CDR3 is TGTGCCAGCAGTTTCTCCGTCAGACTGGTTCGGGAGACCCAGTACTTC. This gives the protein CASSFSVRLVRETQYF.

The chain is built from TRBV20-1 and TRBJ2-5; TRBD1 might be the D (6 bases). Germline V gene data show CDR1 as DFQATT and CDR2 as SNEGSKA (reference sequence). V was pared by 6 bases and J by 3 bases, with 14 bases between. The CDR3 length is 13 residues. The CDR3 region is CSAAQGDKETQYF. DNA for the CDR3: TGCAGTGCAGCACAGGGTGATAAAGAGACCCAGTACTTC.